The T cell receptor (beta chain) described here comes from a study of cytomegalovirus exposure and HLA in healthy donors listed by TCRdb under 2017. Regarding the research as a whole: An earlier analysis of approximately 590 of the donors reported 250 to 350 Gb of sequence data and about 100 million unique TCR beta sequences from some 180 million T cells. Every repertoire in the discovery cohort had been generated on one and the same sequencing platform. To predict cytomegalovirus infection status, the study brought together high-throughput TCR immunosequencing, statistical association of individual TCRs with disease status, and machine learning. An earlier analysis of several hundred of the donors applied high-throughput TCR beta sequencing to assess whether each TCR beta V gene segment acted as functional or pseudogenic. HLA typing covered class I and class II loci at four-digit resolution. Donor age, sex, ethnicity and CMV serostatus were compiled together with the repertoire data. Genome-wide SNP genotypes for about 65% of the roughly 670 donors were used in a later genetic analysis, which treated that subset as a discovery cohort. A later analysis re-analyzed previously published TCR beta repertoires from 500 to 700 donors and added high-resolution HLA genotyping to study TCR occurrence patterns. The study profiled the T cell repertoires of about 720 subjects by immunosequencing and related them to cytomegalovirus serostatus. The number of typed donors differed by locus: about 620-640 for A, B, C, DRB1 and DQB1; some 500 for DQA1; 600 to 610 for DPA1; and 450 to 480 for DPB1. The study was designed to test whether signatures of past pathogen exposure could be identified by cataloging public T cell receptors. Across some 400 genotyped donors of the cohort, an average of about 220,000 unique TCR beta nucleotide sequences per donor were sequenced, and roughly 20% of those sequences were non-productive. Of the approximately 400 genotyped donors, over 70% fell in the genetic ancestry cluster associated with self-reported Caucasian donors. About 300 gigabases of sequencing data and tens of millions of unique TCR sequences were included in an early release covering under 650 HLA-typed donors. Rather than using new phenotypic data, the later analysis identified candidate immune exposures from TCR beta sequences and from how often those sequences occurred across donors. Because of strong linkage in the cohort, five DR-DQ haplotypes were treated as single units for association and clustering. Besides the first cohort of roughly 660 subjects, a separate validation cohort made up of 120 or so different subjects was used. Here is what the overall study found, with its caveats: A cluster of highly shared sequence variants was judged likely to be a technical artifact of the sequencing pipeline. In the study, some 180 TCR beta chains were listed as associated with cytomegalovirus. According to a later analysis, most CMV-associated TCR beta chains appeared to be HLA-restricted, and the HLA associations seemed to be driven largely by CMV exposure. A later genetic analysis reported fewer N-insertions in productive TCRs among donors in an Asian-associated ancestry cluster than the approximately 700-donor mean. Immune exposure information for the cohort was limited to CMV serostatus. A few of the identified cytomegalovirus-associated TCR beta chains were confirmed in vitro to be specific for cytomegalovirus antigens. A further reported finding was that TCR beta sequences accurately predicted the HLA-A and HLA-B alleles for most subjects in the first cohort. In this cohort, only TCR beta chains were sequenced, and detectable features were limited by the absence of alpha or paired-chain data. The authors suggested that the approach could potentially be generalized to other disease states and immunological phenotypes. Because counts were too low, seventeen rarely observed V segments, including chromosome 9 orphons, were left out of the earlier analysis of a few hundred of the donors. Compared with equally common non-associated chains, HLA-associated TCR beta chains in a later analysis were more clonally expanded and had lower generation probabilities. Cytomegalovirus status was reported to be diagnosed by the classifier with high specificity and sensitivity in both the original and validation cohorts. Because the 87-base-pair reads could not distinguish some IMGT-functional V segments, including TRBV6-2 and TRBV6-3, those segments were excluded. While some public TCRs were present in many individuals, most TCR sequences turned up only very rarely across donors. An earlier analysis of approximately 540 of the donors showed that most TCR beta V segments appeared in productive rearrangements either about 87% or about 30% of the time, which broadly matched IMGT annotations. A later genetic analysis associated a missense DCLRE1C variant with V-gene and J-gene trimming of TCR beta chains, and an independent cohort replicated the association. The presence/absence analyses assumed that sequencing depth was roughly uniform across donors, and that assumption may not be true. Specific HLA alleles were associated with 15,000 to 20,000 TCR beta sequences at a false discovery rate of 0.05 in a later analysis. Because HLA typing was missing for some donors at each locus, association tests included only the typed subset. A later analysis reported that several top co-occurrence clusters appeared linked to parvovirus B19, influenza, CMV and Epstein-Barr virus. In a later analysis, TCR association rates were found to vary across HLA loci, with the most associated TCRs seen for DRB1 alleles and the fewest for HLA-C alleles. When HLA alleles, especially DR and DQ, strongly co-occurred, TCR associations were difficult to assign to individual alleles. Linkage disequilibrium might explain the correlated functional status among segregating V segments, but an unknown experimental factor could not be ruled out.

CDR1 is given as MNHEY and CDR2 as SVGAGI, both from the germline V gene. Measured from the cysteine to the phenylalanine, the CDR3 is 16 residues long. Kept here is only the CDR3 DNA, which spans 48 bases and is read in frame from base 1. V and J are trimmed by 0 bases and 7 bases, and the gene matches miss 7 bases of the junction. The cohort was made up of hundreds of healthy bone marrow donors. All cohort members were sampled while nominally healthy, although unrecorded immune exposures were likely present. The donor tested CMV seropositive, placing the donor among the roughly 270 seropositive members of the cohort. Each donor provided a peripheral blood sample, and peripheral blood mononuclear cells were used for TCR beta sequencing. The Qiagen DNeasy Blood Extraction Kit was used to extract genomic DNA from the blood cell samples. The library was built by means of the immunoSEQ multiplex PCR assay. For the multiplex PCR, a mixture combining 60 forward primers for TCR Vbeta segments and 13 reverse primers for TCR Jbeta segments was used. Amplification of the CDR3 region of rearranged TCR beta genes was performed with a multiplex PCR assay on genomic DNA. On the Illumina HiSeq System, the amplified TCR beta libraries were sequenced as 87-base-pair reads. Processing in the source paper ran as follows. A later analysis tallied tens of millions of unique TCR beta chains across the 700 or so repertoires, and around 12 million of those chains were shared by two or more donors. A nearest-neighbor algorithm error-corrected the raw reads and collapsed the reads into unique sequences, merging closely related sequences to remove PCR and sequencing errors. V, D and J gene segments were assigned by aligning CDR3 sequences to IMGT reference sequences. For a sequence to be retained, a match of at least six nucleotides to both a V gene segment and a J gene segment was required. Rearrangements were classified as productive when the CDR3 lacked stop codons and remained in frame with V and J, and all other rearrangements were classified as non-productive. Following IMGT convention, CDR3 was defined as the stretch from the second conserved V-encoded cysteine up to the conserved J-encoded phenylalanine. In an earlier analysis of 500 to 650 of the donors, sequences lacking an unambiguous match to a single V gene segment were excluded. An earlier analysis of 587 of the donors called V segments functional above 56.7% productive rearrangements and segregating when the between-donor standard deviation exceeded 5%. A statistical classification framework was developed to diagnose cytomegalovirus status using the catalog of TCR beta chain sequences. A later analysis assigned V and J genes by comparing TCR nucleotide sequences with IMGT/GENE-DB human TR gene sequences. A later analysis assigned CDR3 sequences and most-parsimonious VDJ recombination scenarios with the TCRdist pipeline. A later analysis defined each TCR beta chain by its CDR3 amino acid sequence plus V-gene family, and excluded reads lacking a unique V-gene family. In a later analysis, some 600 highly shared, low-generation-probability nucleotide sequences were removed to address suspected cross-contamination and a sequencing artifact. For each public chain, a later analysis derived a clonal expansion index from normalized ranks of inferred template counts within each repertoire. Generation probabilities in a later analysis came from a VDJ recombination model fitted to out-of-frame rearrangements, and those results were checked against IGoR. In a later analysis, hypergeometric tests were used to score TCR-TCR, TCR-HLA and TCR-CMV co-occurrence, with a repertoire-size bias correction applied to TCR pairs. In a later analysis, false discovery rates were estimated by permuting HLA or CMV assignments 20 times. A later analysis grouped co-occurring TCRs with DBSCAN, adding TCRdist sequence similarity when clustering within HLA-allele-positive subsets. Repertoires with fewer than 30,000 or more than 120,000 public chains were left out of co-occurrence clustering, as were five repertoires with anomalous nucleotide sharing. In TCRdb, the immuneACCESS table is reduced to in-frame sequences with V and J assigned. These tables do not hold every clone; where another copy was compared, an unresolved V gene accounts for under half, and the others remain unexplained. V and J calls and clone size come straight from that table; D and trimming were deduced from the DNA. The sample data list about 140,000 clones, and about 78% of these were observed just once. The ten largest clonotypes hold approximately 7% of the sample.

A word on this clone: What this receptor recognizes is not known. No much larger clone exists at a distance of one base, and base qualities are not known.

The TCR sequence derives from a man aged 40-50 years in good health and CMV-seropositive. The material sequenced was PBMCs. Recombination connected TRBV6-5 to TRBJ1-2; 11 of the junction bases match TRBD1. This receptor has the CDR3 CASSYSKRTGGSGYTF. The bases are TGTGCCAGCAGTTACTCGAAAAGGACAGGGGGCTCTGGCTACACCTTC.